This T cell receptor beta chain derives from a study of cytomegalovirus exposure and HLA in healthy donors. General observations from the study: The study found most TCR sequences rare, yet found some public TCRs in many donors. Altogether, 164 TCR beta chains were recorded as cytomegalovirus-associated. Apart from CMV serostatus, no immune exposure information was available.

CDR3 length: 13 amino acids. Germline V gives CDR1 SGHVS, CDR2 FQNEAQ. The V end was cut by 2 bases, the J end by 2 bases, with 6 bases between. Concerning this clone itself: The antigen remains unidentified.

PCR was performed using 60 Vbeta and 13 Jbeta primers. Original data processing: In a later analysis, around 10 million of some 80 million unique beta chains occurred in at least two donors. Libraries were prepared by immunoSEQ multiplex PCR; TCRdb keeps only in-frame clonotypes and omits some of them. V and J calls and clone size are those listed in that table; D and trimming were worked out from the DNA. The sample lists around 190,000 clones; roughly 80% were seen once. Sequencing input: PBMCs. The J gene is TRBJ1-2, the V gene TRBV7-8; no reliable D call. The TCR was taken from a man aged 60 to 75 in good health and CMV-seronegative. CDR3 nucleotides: TGTGCCAGCAGCTTATTGGAGAACTATGGCTACACCTTC. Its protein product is CASSLLENYGYTF.